These 30 T cell receptor beta chains were all obtained from the same sample, sequenced in a study of T cell responses to AZD1222 COVID-19 vaccine. Produced via immunoSEQ multiplex PCR; TCRdb's table is partial and in-frame only. Among just under 85,000 clones listed, approximately 85% were seen once. The specimen was peripheral blood, collected on day 0 of AZD1222 vaccination. All receptors come from an adult in good health.

The chain recombines TRBV19 with TRBJ1-2; 10 bases align to TRBD1. The ends lost 7 bases at V and 1 base at J; junction bases unmatched: 6. The V gene's germline CDR1 is LNHDA and CDR2 SQIVND (reference sequence). CDR3 length: 15 residues. The CDR3 region is CASTSTGGFNYGYTF. In nucleotides, the CDR3 is TGTGCCAGTACCTCGACAGGGGGCTTTAACTATGGCTACACCTTC.

The chain links TRBV6-2 or TRBV6-3 to TRBJ2-7; unclear D gene. The germline V gene encodes CDR1 MNHEY and CDR2 SVGEGT. V dropped 6 bases and J dropped 5 bases, with 20 bases sitting between them. The CDR3 contains 15 residues. CDR3 sequence: CASSTTTDGLNEQYF. The CDR3 region has the DNA TGTGCCAGCAGCACTACGACGGACGGGTTGAACGAGCAGTACTTC.

The chain recombines TRBV6-2 or TRBV6-3 with TRBJ2-5; tentatively, D is TRBD2 (5 bases). Deletions cut 0 bases from V and 13 bases from J, with 21 bases between. The CDR3 covers 15 residues. The V gene's germline CDR1 is MNHEY and CDR2 SVGEGT. The CDR3 region has the DNA TGTGCCAGCAGTTACTCATGGCAGAGGGCGCGACCGGGGTACTTC. Amino acids: CASSYSWQRARPGYF.

This clone was found once. The gene calls are TRBV5-8 and TRBJ1-2; D ambiguous. V was shortened by 5 bases and J by 4 bases, with 12 bases between the two germline ends. From germline, CDR1 is SGHTS and CDR2 YDEGEE. This CDR3 contains 13 residues. The chain's CDR3 is CASRPYGTYGYTF. For the CDR3, the DNA is TGTGCCAGCAGACCTTACGGAACCTATGGCTACACCTTC.

The gene calls are TRBV27 and TRBJ1-4; D gene unclear. Germline CDR1 is MNHEY and CDR2 is SMNVEV (reference sequence). Trimming took off 6 bases at V and 6 bases at J, with 17 bases between the two ends. The CDR3 spans 15 residues. CDR3 nucleotide sequence: TGTGCCAGCAGCCCCAACCCGGGCCGTTATGAAAAACTGTTTTTT. Its translation is CASSPNPGRYEKLFF. Looking up the rest from reference TRBV27 and TRBJ1-4 gives the full variable domain: EAQVTQNPRYLITVTGKKLTVTCSQNMNHEYMSWYRQDPGLGLRQIYYSMNVEVTDKGDVPEGYKVSRKEKRNFPLILESPSPNQTSLYFCASSPNPGRYEKLFFGSGTQLSVL.

This clone was counted a few times. The J gene is TRBJ1-6, the V gene TRBV7-2; D is unclear. Trimming shortened V by 1 base and J by 10 bases, and 8 bases separated the two germline ends. The CDR3 has 13 residues. Germline V lookup: CDR1 SGHTA, CDR2 FQGNSA. For the CDR3, the DNA is TGTGCCAGCAGCTTAGAATATCGATCACCCCTCCACTTT. Amino acids: CASSLEYRSPLHF.

This clone was observed a single time. The V call is TRBV6-6, the J call TRBJ2-7; tentative D call: TRBD2 (5 bases). Trimming shortened V by 5 bases and J by 3 bases, and 17 bases separated the two germline ends. The CDR3 covers 15 residues. Germline CDR1 MNHNY, CDR2 SVGAGI (reference sequence). This CDR3 is CASSPPGRRHYEQYF. The CDR3 coding sequence is TGTGCCAGCAGTCCCCCCGGCAGGAGGCACTACGAGCAGTACTTC.

The table lists this clone with a count of one. The CDR3 region has the DNA TGTGCCAGTAGTATTGGGGCGGGAGTTGGGTCCAAAAACATTCAGTACTTC. This encodes CASSIGAGVGSKNIQYF. V gene TRBV19 combines with J gene TRBJ2-4; 7 positions match TRBD2. CDR3 size: 17 residues. V was clipped by 3 bases and J by 2 bases; unmatched bases: 10. Germline CDR1 is LNHDA and CDR2 is SQIVND (reference sequence).

The J gene is TRBJ1-5, the V gene TRBV15, with a weak D call TRBD1 (6 bases). Germline values: CDR1 LNHNV, CDR2 YYDKDF (reference sequence). This CDR3 contains 20 residues. Trimming stripped 1 base from V and 2 bases from J, with 24 bases between. CDR3 in DNA: TGTGCCACCAGCAGAGGAGGGGGGACCCCGGTGCTCGGGGGCAATCAGCCCCAGCATTTT. Translation: CATSRGGGTPVLGGNQPQHF.

The rearrangement uses TRBV7-2 and TRBJ1-2; D unresolved. The length of the CDR3 is 14 residues. Germline-derived CDR1 and CDR2 are SGHTA and FQGNSA. Between the trimmed V and J ends, which lost 3 bases and 2 bases, there was a span of 10 bases. CDR3 in DNA: TGTGCCAGCAGCTTGGGCAGGCGGAACTATGGCTACACCTTC. It yields the protein CASSLGRRNYGYTF.

J is TRBJ1-5 and V is TRBV7-6; tentatively, D is TRBD1 (6 bases). The germline V gene encodes CDR1 SGHVS and CDR2 FNYEAQ. This CDR3 has 17 amino acids. V lost 2 bases and J lost 1, with 15 bases in between. CDR3 protein: CASSLTGGARSNQPQHF. CDR3 in DNA: TGTGCCAGCAGCTTAACGGGGGGCGCTAGGAGCAATCAGCCCCAGCATTTT.

The V call is TRBV6-2 or TRBV6-3, the J call TRBJ2-5, with D hard to call. Trimming took 6 bases from V and 1 from J, leaving 12 bases between them. The CDR3 extends over 14 amino acids. CDR1 and CDR2 (germline): MNHEY, SVGEGT. CDR3: CASSSRSPQETQYF. Here the CDR3 DNA reads TGTGCCAGCAGCTCACGCTCGCCCCAAGAGACCCAGTACTTC.

The CDR3 is CASRGMGGTEAFF. CDR3 in DNA: TGTGCCAGCAGGGGTATGGGTGGGACTGAAGCTTTCTTT. This chain links TRBV12-3 or TRBV12-4 with TRBJ1-1; D is unresolved. V dropped 6 bases and J dropped 5 bases, with 13 bases sitting between them. CDR3 length: 13 residues.

The V gene is TRBV7-6, the J gene TRBJ2-1, with D possibly being TRBD2 (6 bases). Looked up from germline, CDR1 is SGHVS and CDR2 is FNYEAQ. The CDR3 extends over 16 amino acids. Trimming left V 2 bases short and J 4 bases short, with 15 bases between. CDR3 bases: TGTGCCAGCAGCTTAATCGGGGGACCGCCGTACAATGAGCAGTTCTTC. It translates to CASSLIGGPPYNEQFF. Combining the CDR3 with reference TRBV7-6 and TRBJ2-1 gives the whole variable domain GAGVSQSPRYKVTKRGQDVALRCDPISGHVSLYWYRQALGQGPEFLTYFNYEAQQDKSGLPNDRFSAERPEGSISTLTIQRTEQRDSAMYRCASSLIGGPPYNEQFFGPGTRLTVL.

This chain joins TRBV28 and TRBJ2-7; D remains ambiguous. The CDR3 is made up of 11 amino acids. In germline, CDR1 is MDHEN, CDR2 SYDVKM. V was clipped by 4 bases and J by 4 bases, with 5 bases between them. This chain's CDR3 is CASSSQYEQYF. Here the CDR3 DNA reads TGTGCCAGCAGTTCACAGTACGAGCAGTACTTC.

The gene calls are TRBV19 and TRBJ1-1; the D gene is possibly TRBD1 (6 bases). Germline CDR1 reads LNHDA; CDR2 reads SQIVND (reference sequence). The CDR3 has 16 residues. V lost 3 bases to trimming and J lost 1 base, with 15 bases between them. For the CDR3, the DNA is TGTGCCAGTAGTATGGGGACATGGGCATCGAACACTGAAGCTTTCTTT. Translating it yields CASSMGTWASNTEAFF.

The V and J genes are TRBV5-1 and TRBJ2-2; the D is unclear. Per germline, CDR1 SGHRS and CDR2 YFSETQ. CDR3 length: 17 amino acids. Trimming took off 0 bases at V and 3 bases at J, with 15 bases between the two ends. The chain's CDR3 is CASSLDHVKVDTGELFF. The DNA of the CDR3 is TGCGCCAGCAGCTTGGATCACGTCAAAGTTGACACCGGGGAGCTGTTTTTT.

V and J are TRBV6-5 and TRBJ2-7; D may be TRBD1 (6 bases). CDR3 length equals 14 residues. Germline CDR1 MNHEY, CDR2 SVGAGI. The V end was cut by 2 bases, the J end by 6 bases, with 14 bases between. The CDR3 region is CASSYDSWGREQYF. CDR3 in DNA: TGTGCCAGCAGTTACGATTCTTGGGGGCGCGAGCAGTACTTC.

The chain uses TRBV5-1 and TRBJ2-5; the D gene could be TRBD1 or TRBD2 (5 bases each). Trimming left V 3 bases short and J 5 bases short, with 17 bases between. Germline loops: CDR1 SGHRS, CDR2 YFSETQ. This CDR3 contains 15 residues. CDR3 coding DNA: TGCGCCAGCAGCTCACCCGGGACGTCCGGGGAGACCCAGTACTTC. This gives the protein CASSSPGTSGETQYF.

The gene calls are TRBV13 and TRBJ2-1; 8 nucleotides match TRBD1. This CDR3 is 20 amino acids long. Germline CDR1 is PRHDT and CDR2 is FYEKMQ (reference sequence). V gave up 4 bases and J gave up 6 bases; unmatched junction bases: 23. CDR3 residues: CASSSPGTGGTLGAFNEQFF. CDR3 sequence (DNA): TGTGCCAGCAGCTCACCCGGGACAGGCGGTACCCTTGGGGCTTTCAATGAGCAGTTCTTC.

The rearrangement joins TRBV11-3 to TRBJ2-3, with TRBD2 identical over 13 bases. The germline V gene encodes CDR1 SGHNT and CDR2 YENEEA. The ends lost 5 bases at V and 2 bases at J; junction bases unmatched: 4. This CDR3 has 16 amino acids. CDR3 region: CASSHGLAGDTDTQYF. CDR3 DNA: TGTGCCAGCAGCCACGGACTAGCGGGGGACACAGATACGCAGTATTTT.

This chain links TRBV27 with TRBJ2-7; 8 bases line up with TRBD1. The trim removed 7 bases at V and 5 bases at J, leaving 19 bases unmatched. CDR1 and CDR2 (germline): MNHEY, SMNVEV (reference sequence). This CDR3 spans 17 amino acids. The DNA of the CDR3 is TGTGCCAGCACCGGTATTACGACGGGCAGGGGGCCCAACGAGCAGTACTTC. This codes for CASTGITTGRGPNEQYF.

The gene calls are TRBV27 and TRBJ1-2, with 10 bases that match TRBD1. Trimming cost V 3 bases and J 5 bases; bases outside gene matches: 9. The germline gives CDR1 MNHEY, CDR2 SMNVEV (reference sequence). CDR3 length equals 16 residues. The CDR3: CASSFTGTGARYGYTF. CDR3 sequence (DNA): TGTGCCAGCAGTTTTACCGGGACAGGGGCGAGATATGGCTACACCTTC.

The V call is TRBV7-2, the J call TRBJ1-4, with a weak D call TRBD1 (6 bases). V gave up 2 bases and J gave up 3 bases, with 13 bases separating them. Germline loops: CDR1 SGHTA, CDR2 FQGNSA. The CDR3 runs 16 residues. CDR3 in DNA: TGTGCCAGCAGCTTAAGGGCAGGGGTCTCTAATGAAAAACTGTTTTTT. Its protein is CASSLRAGVSNEKLFF.

This chain joins TRBV28 and TRBJ1-5; TRBD1 might be the D (6 bases). Germline-derived CDR1 and CDR2 are MDHEN and SYDVKM. The CDR3 length is 14 residues. V dropped 10 bases and J dropped 6 bases, with 19 bases sitting between them. The CDR3 protein is CATLTGGRGQPQHF. The CDR3 DNA reads as TGTGCCACCCTAACTGGGGGGCGAGGTCAGCCCCAGCATTTT.

This clone was detected a few times. V is TRBV7-6 and J is TRBJ2-5; 7 bases match TRBD2. The J segment lost 6 bases and the V segment lost 2 bases, leaving 12 bases of the junction unmatched. Germline CDR1 and CDR2: SGHVS and FNYEAQ. There are 16 residues in the CDR3. CDR3 bases: TGTGCCAGCAGCTTACAGGCGGGGGACGGCACAAAGACCCAGTACTTC. It specifies CASSLQAGDGTKTQYF.

The V call is TRBV28, the J call TRBJ2-1, with D perhaps being TRBD1 or TRBD2 (5 bases each). Per the germline V gene, CDR1 is MDHEN and CDR2 is SYDVKM. CDR3 size: 15 residues. Trimming pared 6 bases from V and 5 bases from J, leaving 17 bases between. In nucleotides, the CDR3 is TGTGCCAGCAGGGTTTGGGGGTATAAGGACAATGAGCAGTTCTTC. Protein sequence: CASRVWGYKDNEQFF.

The chain carries TRBV19 and TRBJ1-1; tentative D call: TRBD1 (6 bases). The CDR3 is 14 residues long. Trimming removed 3 bases from V and 4 bases from J, with 12 bases in between. Germline V gene data show CDR1 as LNHDA and CDR2 as SQIVND (reference sequence). The CDR3 region is CASSIGGAGTEAFF. The CDR3 DNA follows: TGTGCCAGTAGTATCGGGGGGGCGGGCACTGAAGCTTTCTTT.

The CDR3 spells CAWSVLAGRIYTGELFF. Here the CDR3 DNA reads TGTGCCTGGAGTGTACTTGCGGGGAGGATCTACACCGGGGAGCTGTTTTTT. The chain is built from TRBV30 and TRBJ2-2; weak D call: TRBD2 (6 bases). The CDR3 is 17 amino acids. The ends were cut back, 0 bases at V and 3 bases at J, with 17 bases in the middle. CDR1 and CDR2 (germline): GTSNPN, SVGIG (reference sequence).

The V and J genes are TRBV3-1 (or the pseudogene TRBV3-2) and TRBJ2-2, with D unclear. This CDR3 has 16 residues. Germline V CDR1 and CDR2: LGHDT, YNNKEL (reference sequence). The V end was cut by 0 bases, the J end by 0 bases, with 8 bases between. The DNA for the CDR3 is TGTGCCAGCAGCCAAGAAGGGCTACCGAACACCGGGGAGCTGTTTTTT. This encodes CASSQEGLPNTGELFF.